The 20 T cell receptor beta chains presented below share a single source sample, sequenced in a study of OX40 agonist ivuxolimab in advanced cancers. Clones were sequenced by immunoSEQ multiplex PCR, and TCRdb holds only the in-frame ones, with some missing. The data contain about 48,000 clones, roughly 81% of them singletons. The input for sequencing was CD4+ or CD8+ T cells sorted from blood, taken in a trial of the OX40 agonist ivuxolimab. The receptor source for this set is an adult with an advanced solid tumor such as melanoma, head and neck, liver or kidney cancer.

CDR3 protein: CASSQSLLAGEQYF. The CDR3 coding sequence is TGCGCCAGCAGCCAAAGCCTGCTAGCGGGGGAGCAGTACTTC. The J gene is TRBJ2-7, the V gene TRBV4-3; 9 bases are a match to TRBD2. With V trimmed by 2 bases and J by 7 bases, 6 bases remained unmatched. Germline V gives CDR1 LGHNA, CDR2 YSLEER. This CDR3 has 14 residues.

The CDR3 DNA reads as TGTGCCAGCAGCCACAGGGGTGGAAACATTCAGTACTTC. Encoded protein: CASSHRGGNIQYF. This chain links TRBV5-6 with TRBJ2-4, with 7 bases matching TRBD1. The ends lost 4 bases at V and 6 bases at J; junction bases unmatched: 4. Germline loops: CDR1 SGHDT, CDR2 YYEEEE. CDR3 length: 13 residues. Based on the CDR3 plus reference TRBV5-6 and TRBJ2-4, the full variable domain is DAGVTQSPTHLIKTRGQQVTLRCSPKSGHDTVSWYQQALGQGPQFIFQYYEEEERQRGNFPDRFSGHQFPNYSSELNVNALLLGDSALYLCASSHRGGNIQYFGAGTRLSVL.

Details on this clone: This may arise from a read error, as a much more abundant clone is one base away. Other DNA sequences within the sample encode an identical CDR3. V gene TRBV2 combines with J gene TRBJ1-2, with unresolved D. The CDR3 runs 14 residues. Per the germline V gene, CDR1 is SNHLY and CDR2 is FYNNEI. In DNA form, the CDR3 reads TGTGCCAGCAGTGAGCGGAAGCAGAGCGATGGCTACACTTTC. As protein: CASSERKQSDGYTF.

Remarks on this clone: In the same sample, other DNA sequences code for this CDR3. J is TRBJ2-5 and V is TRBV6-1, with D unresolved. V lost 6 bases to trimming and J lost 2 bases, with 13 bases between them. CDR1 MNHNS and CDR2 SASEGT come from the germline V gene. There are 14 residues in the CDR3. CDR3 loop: CASRRSEIQETQYF. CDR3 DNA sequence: TGTGCCAGCAGGAGGTCGGAGATTCAAGAGACCCAGTACTTC.

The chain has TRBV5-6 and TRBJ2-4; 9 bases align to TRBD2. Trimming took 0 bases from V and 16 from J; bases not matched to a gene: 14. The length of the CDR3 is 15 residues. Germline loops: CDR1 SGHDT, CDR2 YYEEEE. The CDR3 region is CASSLAAGGESPVYF. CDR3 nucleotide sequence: TGTGCCAGCAGCTTGGCAGCGGGGGGCGAATCCCCAGTCTACTTC.

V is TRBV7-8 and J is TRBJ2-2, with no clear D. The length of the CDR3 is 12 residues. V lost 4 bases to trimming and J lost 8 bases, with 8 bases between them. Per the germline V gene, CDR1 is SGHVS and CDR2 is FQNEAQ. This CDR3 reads CASSSLEGELFF. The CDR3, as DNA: TGTGCCAGCAGCTCTCTTGAAGGGGAGCTGTTTTTT.

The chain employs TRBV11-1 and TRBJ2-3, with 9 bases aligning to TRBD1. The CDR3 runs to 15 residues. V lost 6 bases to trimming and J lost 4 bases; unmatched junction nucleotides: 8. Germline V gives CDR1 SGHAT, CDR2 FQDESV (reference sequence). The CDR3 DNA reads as TGTGCCAGCAGTCTCGACAGGGGGTTTGCAGATACGCAGTATTTT. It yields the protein CASSLDRGFADTQYF. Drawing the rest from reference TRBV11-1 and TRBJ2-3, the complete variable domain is EAEVAQSPRYKITEKSQAVAFWCDPISGHATLYWYRQILGQGPELLVQFQDESVVDDSQLPKDRFSAERLKGVDSTLKIQPAELGDSAMYLCASSLDRGFADTQYFGPGTRLTVL.

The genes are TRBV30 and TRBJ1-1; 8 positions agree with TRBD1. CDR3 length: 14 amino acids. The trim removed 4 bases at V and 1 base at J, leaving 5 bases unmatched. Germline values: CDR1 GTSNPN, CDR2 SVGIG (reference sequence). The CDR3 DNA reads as TGTGCCTGGATCCCAGGACAGGGGAACACTGAAGCTTTCTTT. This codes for CAWIPGQGNTEAFF.

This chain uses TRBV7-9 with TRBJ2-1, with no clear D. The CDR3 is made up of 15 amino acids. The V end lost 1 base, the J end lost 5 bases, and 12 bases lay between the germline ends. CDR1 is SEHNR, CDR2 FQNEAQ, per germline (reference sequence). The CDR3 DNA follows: TGTGCCAGCAGCTTAGGACTTCTTAGACACAATGAGCAGTTCTTC. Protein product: CASSLGLLRHNEQFF.

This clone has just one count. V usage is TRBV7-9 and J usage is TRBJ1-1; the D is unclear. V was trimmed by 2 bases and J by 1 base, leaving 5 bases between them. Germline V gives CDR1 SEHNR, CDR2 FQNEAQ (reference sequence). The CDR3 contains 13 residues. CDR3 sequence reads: CASSLLGNTEAFF. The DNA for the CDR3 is TGTGCCAGCAGCTTATTAGGGAACACTGAAGCTTTCTTT.

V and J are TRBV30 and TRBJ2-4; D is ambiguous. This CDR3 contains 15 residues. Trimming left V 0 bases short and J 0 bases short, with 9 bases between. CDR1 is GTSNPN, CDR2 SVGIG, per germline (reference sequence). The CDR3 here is CAWSVPGLAKNIQYF. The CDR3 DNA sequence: TGTGCCTGGAGTGTACCCGGCCTAGCCAAAAACATTCAGTACTTC.

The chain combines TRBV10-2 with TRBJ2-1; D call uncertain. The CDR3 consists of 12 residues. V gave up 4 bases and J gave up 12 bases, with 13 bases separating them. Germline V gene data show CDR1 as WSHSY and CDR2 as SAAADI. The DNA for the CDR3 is TGCGCCAGCAGTGTTGCGAGAATGGGGCAGTTCTTC. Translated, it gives CASSVARMGQFF.

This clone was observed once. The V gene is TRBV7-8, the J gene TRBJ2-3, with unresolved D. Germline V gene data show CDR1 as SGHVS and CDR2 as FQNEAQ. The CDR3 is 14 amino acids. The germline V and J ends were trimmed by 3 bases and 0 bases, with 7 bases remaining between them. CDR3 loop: CASSFLTSTDTQYF. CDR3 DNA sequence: TGTGCCAGCAGCTTTCTCACAAGCACAGATACGCAGTATTTT.

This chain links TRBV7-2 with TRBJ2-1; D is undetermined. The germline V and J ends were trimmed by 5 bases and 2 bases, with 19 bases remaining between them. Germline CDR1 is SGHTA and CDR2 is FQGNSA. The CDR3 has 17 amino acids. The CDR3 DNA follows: TGTGCCAGCAGCCCACCCGGCGGCACGGTTACCTACAATGAGCAGTTCTTC. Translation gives CASSPPGGTVTYNEQFF.

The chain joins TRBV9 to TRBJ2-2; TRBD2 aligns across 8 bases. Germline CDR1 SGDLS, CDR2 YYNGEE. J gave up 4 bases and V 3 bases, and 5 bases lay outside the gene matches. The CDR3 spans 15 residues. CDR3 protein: CASSGTSGTTGELFF. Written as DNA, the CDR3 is TGTGCCAGCAGCGGAACTAGCGGCACCACCGGGGAGCTGTTTTTT. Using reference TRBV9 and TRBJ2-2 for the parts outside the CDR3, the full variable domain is DSGVTQTPKHLITATGQRVTLRCSPRSGDLSVYWYQQSLDQGLQFLIQYYNGEERAKGNILERFSAQQFPDLHSELNLSSLELGDSALYFCASSGTSGTTGELFFGEGSRLTVL.

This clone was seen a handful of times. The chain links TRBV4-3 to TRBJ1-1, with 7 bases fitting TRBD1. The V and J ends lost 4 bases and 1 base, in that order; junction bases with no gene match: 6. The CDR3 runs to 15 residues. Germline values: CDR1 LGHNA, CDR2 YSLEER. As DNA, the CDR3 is TGCGCCAGCAGCCGGGGACAGACTAAGAACACTGAAGCTTTCTTT. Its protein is CASSRGQTKNTEAFF.

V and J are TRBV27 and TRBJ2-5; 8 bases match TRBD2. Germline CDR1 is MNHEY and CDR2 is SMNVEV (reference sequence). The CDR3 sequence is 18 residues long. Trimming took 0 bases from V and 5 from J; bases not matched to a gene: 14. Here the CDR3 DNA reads TGTGCCAGCAGTTTATCCTTTATCCCTAGCGGGCCCCTGGAGACCCAGTACTTC. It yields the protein CASSLSFIPSGPLETQYF.

The CDR3 nucleotides are TGTGCCAGCATCCCTGCGGCAGACACGAACACTGAAGCTTTCTTT. It specifies CASIPAADTNTEAFF. The chain recombines TRBV7-8 with TRBJ1-1; no firm D call. The germline V gene has CDR1 SGHVS and CDR2 FQNEAQ. The CDR3 consists of 15 residues. The germline V and J ends were trimmed by 7 bases and 1 base, with 16 bases remaining between them. The variable domain in full, completed from reference TRBV7-8 and TRBJ1-1, reads GAGVSQSPRYKVAKRGQDVALRCDPISGHVSLFWYQQALGQGPEFLTYFQNEAQLDKSGLPSDRFFAERPEGSVSTLKIQRTQQEDSAVYLCASIPAADTNTEAFFGQGTRLTVV.

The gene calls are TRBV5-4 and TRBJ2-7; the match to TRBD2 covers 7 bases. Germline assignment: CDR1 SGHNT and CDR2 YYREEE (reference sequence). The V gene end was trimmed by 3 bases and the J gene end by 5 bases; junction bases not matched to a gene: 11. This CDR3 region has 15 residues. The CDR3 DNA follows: TGTGCCAGCAGCTCGTTGGCGGGAGTAACCCACGAGCAGTACTTC. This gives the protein CASSSLAGVTHEQYF.

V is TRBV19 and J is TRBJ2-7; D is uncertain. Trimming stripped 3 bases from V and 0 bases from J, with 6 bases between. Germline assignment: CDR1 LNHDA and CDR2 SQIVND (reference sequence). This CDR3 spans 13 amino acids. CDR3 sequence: CASSIKPSYEQYF. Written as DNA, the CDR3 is TGTGCCAGTAGTATCAAGCCCTCCTACGAGCAGTACTTC.